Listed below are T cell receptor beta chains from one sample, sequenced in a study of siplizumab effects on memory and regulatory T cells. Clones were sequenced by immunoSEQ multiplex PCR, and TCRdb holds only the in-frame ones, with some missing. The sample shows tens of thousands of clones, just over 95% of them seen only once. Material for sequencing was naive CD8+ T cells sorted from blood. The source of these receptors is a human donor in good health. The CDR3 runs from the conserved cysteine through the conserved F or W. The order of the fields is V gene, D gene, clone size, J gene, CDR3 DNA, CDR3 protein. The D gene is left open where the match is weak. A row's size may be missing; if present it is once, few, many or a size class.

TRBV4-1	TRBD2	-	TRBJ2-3	TGCGCCAGCAGCCGTTCTAGCGGGGGGACAGATACGCAGTATTTT	CASSRSSGGTDTQYF
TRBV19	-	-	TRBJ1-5	TGTGCCAGTACCACAGACAGCCTCGGTCAGCCCCAGCATTTT	CASTTDSLGQPQHF
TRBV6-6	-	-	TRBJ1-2	TGTGCCAGCAGTTACGGGGCAGAAGACACCTTC	CASSYGAEDTF
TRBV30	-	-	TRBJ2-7	TGTGCCTGGAGTCCTCCGGGCCCACTGGAGCAGTACTTC	CAWSPPGPLEQYF
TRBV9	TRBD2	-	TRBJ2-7	TGTGCCAGCAGCGTAGAGGCGGGGGGCCTCTACGAGCAGTACTTC	CASSVEAGGLYEQYF
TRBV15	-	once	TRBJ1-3	TGTGCCACCAGCAAACCTCTCTCTGGAAACACCATATATTTT	CATSKPLSGNTIYF
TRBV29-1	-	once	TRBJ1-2	TGCAGCGTTGAAGATGGCGGGGGCGATGGCTACACCTTC	CSVEDGGGDGYTF
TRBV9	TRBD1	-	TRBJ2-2	TGTGCCAGCAGCGTACGACAGGGGGTCACCGGGGAGCTGTTTTTT	CASSVRQGVTGELFF
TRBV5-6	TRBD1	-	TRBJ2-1	TGTGCCAGCAGCTTGAATGCAGGGGGCTCCTACAATGAGCAGTTCTTC	CASSLNAGGSYNEQFF
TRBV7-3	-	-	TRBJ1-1	TGTGCCAGCAGCTTACCCAGGTACCCGTACACTGAAGCTTTCTTT	CASSLPRYPYTEAFF
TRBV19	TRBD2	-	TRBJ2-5	TGTGCCAGTAGTATGCTAGCGGGGGCGTTAGGGACCCAGTACTTC	CASSMLAGALGTQYF
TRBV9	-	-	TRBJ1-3	TGTGCCAGCAGCGTTCCAGGGGCGGGATCCGGAAACACCATATATTTT	CASSVPGAGSGNTIYF
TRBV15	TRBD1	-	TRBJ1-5	TGTGCCACCCACGGGACAGGCCCTCATAGCAATCAGCCCCAGCATTTT	CATHGTGPHSNQPQHF
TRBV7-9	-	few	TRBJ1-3	TGTGCCAGCAGCCCCTACGGGGGAGACACCATATATTTT	CASSPYGGDTIYF
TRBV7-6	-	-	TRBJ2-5	TGTGCCAGCAGCTTAGGGGCCGTCGGAAGTCAAGAGACCCAGTACTTC	CASSLGAVGSQETQYF
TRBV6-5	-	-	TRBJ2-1	TGTGCCAGCAGCCATAACTCCTACAATGAGCAGTTCTTC	CASSHNSYNEQFF
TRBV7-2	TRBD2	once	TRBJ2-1	TGTGCCAGCAGCTTTGGCGGGACTAGCGGATACAATGAGCAGTTCTTC	CASSFGGTSGYNEQFF
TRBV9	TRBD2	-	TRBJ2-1	TGTGCCAGCAGCCCAACTAGCGGGGGGTACAATGAGCAGTTCTTC	CASSPTSGGYNEQFF